This TCR beta chain was identified in a study of beta chain features in type 1 diabetes. Study-wide results and limits: The naive, central memory and Treg TCRB repertoires of patients appeared to be more similar to one another than those of healthy donors. Across all four CD4+ subsets, people with type 1 diabetes showed modestly shorter TCRB CDR3s.

Germline values: CDR1 MNHEY, CDR2 SVGAGI. This CDR3 comprises 14 residues. The V end was cut by 3 bases, the J end by 4 bases, with 10 bases between. Reverse transcription of all isolated RNA meant that expressed TCRB transcripts were sequenced. Here immunoSEQ multiplex PCR was the method, and the copy in TCRdb shows in-frame clones only, minus some. The sample includes roughly 150,000 clones, 9% to 12% of them seen just once. This clone was observed a handful of times. As yet, its antigen is unknown. The sample contains more than one DNA sequence encoding this CDR3. The chain joins TRBV6-5 to TRBJ1-5, with D tentatively TRBD1 (5 bases). This receptor was identified in a man younger than 40 with type 1 diabetes. Sequencing used central memory CD4+ T cells from blood. The CDR3 is CASSYRGRNQPQHF. CDR3 in DNA: TGTGCCAGCAGTTATCGGGGGAGGAATCAGCCCCAGCATTTT.